These 8 T cell receptor beta chains share one sample of origin, sequenced in a study of OX40 agonist ivuxolimab in advanced cancers. Assay: immunoSEQ multiplex PCR; the TCRdb copy retains only in-frame clones and omits some. This table has about 25,000 clones, around 81% appearing once. This sample comprised CD4+ or CD8+ T cells sorted from blood, obtained in a trial of the OX40 agonist ivuxolimab. These receptors came from an adult with an advanced solid tumor such as melanoma, head and neck, liver or kidney cancer.

The sample holds one count of this clone. The J gene is TRBJ2-1, the V gene TRBV10-2; the D gene is possibly TRBD2 (7 bases). Trimming took off 1 base at V and 7 bases at J, with 14 bases between the two ends. Germline loops: CDR1 WSHSY, CDR2 SAAADI. This CDR3 is built from 15 residues. The CDR3 sequence: CASSEFTGGPNEQFF. DNA for the CDR3: TGCGCCAGCAGTGAGTTTACCGGGGGGCCAAATGAGCAGTTCTTC.

The chain is built from TRBV13 and TRBJ2-7; maybe TRBD1 (7 bases). This CDR3 is built from 14 residues. Germline V gene sequence: CDR1 PRHDT, CDR2 FYEKMQ (reference sequence). V lost 4 bases to trimming and J lost 1 base, with 11 bases between them. The CDR3 is CASSSRGESYEQYF. CDR3 DNA sequence: TGTGCCAGCAGCTCCAGGGGGGAATCCTACGAGCAGTACTTC.

The chain links TRBV27 to TRBJ1-4; D uncertain. The CDR3 extends over 16 amino acids. Per the germline V gene, CDR1 is MNHEY and CDR2 is SMNVEV (reference sequence). V lost 6 bases and J lost 8, with 22 bases in between. The CDR3 reads CASSPNPGVGREKLFF. In DNA, the CDR3 is TGTGCCAGCAGCCCAAACCCCGGGGTGGGAAGGGAAAAACTGTTTTTT.

CDR3 in amino acids: CASSLDRTKQETQYF. The DNA of the CDR3 is TGTGCCAGCAGCTTAGATCGGACTAAACAAGAGACCCAGTACTTC. The chain couples TRBV7-6 to TRBJ2-5; the D gene is possibly TRBD2 (6 bases). CDR3 size: 15 residues. Looked up from germline, CDR1 is SGHVS and CDR2 is FNYEAQ. The germline V and J ends were trimmed by 1 base and 2 bases, with 11 bases remaining between them.

This rearrangement joins TRBV11-2 to TRBJ1-2; tentatively, D is TRBD1 (6 bases). V gave up 8 bases and J gave up 8 bases, with 12 bases separating them. Germline-derived CDR1 and CDR2 are SGHAT and FQNNGV. The CDR3 runs to 11 residues. Here the CDR3 reads CASLAGEGYTF. The CDR3, as DNA: TGTGCCAGCCTGGCAGGGGAGGGCTACACCTTC.

The gene calls are TRBV4-2 and TRBJ2-1; TRBD2 agrees at 11 bases. V was pared by 1 base and J by 5 bases, with 4 bases of the junction left unmatched. Germline V lookup: CDR1 LGHNA, CDR2 YNFKEQ. The CDR3 loop spans 16 amino acids. Here the CDR3 reads CASSQVGTSGNNEQFF. CDR3 sequence (DNA): TGTGCCAGCAGCCAAGTCGGGACTAGCGGTAACAATGAGCAGTTCTTC.

J is TRBJ1-1 and V is TRBV12-5; D may be TRBD1 (5 bases). V lost 6 bases and J lost 4, with 12 bases in between. The CDR3 length is 13 residues. Germline V gene sequence: CDR1 LGHNT, CDR2 FRNRAP. As DNA, the CDR3 is TGTGCTAGTGGCTGGGACTCTGGCACTGAAGCTTTCTTT. It yields the protein CASGWDSGTEAFF.

The chain carries TRBV7-2 and TRBJ2-7; 7 bases agree with TRBD1. The CDR3 length is 15 residues. The germline V gene encodes CDR1 SGHTA and CDR2 FQGNSA. The junction had 9 bases not matched to a gene; V was cut back by 5 bases and J by 2 bases. The CDR3 sequence: CASSLWTGYPYEQYF. CDR3 sequence (DNA): TGTGCCAGCAGCCTTTGGACAGGTTACCCCTACGAGCAGTACTTC. The entire variable domain, with the rest obtained from reference TRBV7-2 and TRBJ2-7, is as follows: GAGVSQSPSNKVTEKGKDVELRCDPISGHTALYWYRQSLGQGLEFLIYFQGNSAPDKSGLPSDRFSAERTGGSVSTLTIQRTQQEDSAVYLCASSLWTGYPYEQYFGPGTRLTVT.